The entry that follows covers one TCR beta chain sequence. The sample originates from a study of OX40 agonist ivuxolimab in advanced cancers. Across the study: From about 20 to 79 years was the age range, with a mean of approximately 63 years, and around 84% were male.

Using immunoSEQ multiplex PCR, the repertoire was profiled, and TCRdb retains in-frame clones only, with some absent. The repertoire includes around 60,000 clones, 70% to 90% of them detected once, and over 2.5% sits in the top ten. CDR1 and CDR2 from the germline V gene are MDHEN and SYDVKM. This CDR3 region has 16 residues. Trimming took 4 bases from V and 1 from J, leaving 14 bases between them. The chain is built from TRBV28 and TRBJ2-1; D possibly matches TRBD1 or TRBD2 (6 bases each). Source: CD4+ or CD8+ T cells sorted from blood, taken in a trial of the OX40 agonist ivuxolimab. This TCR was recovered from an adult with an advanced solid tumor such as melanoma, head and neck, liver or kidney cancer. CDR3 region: CASSSFGGSSYNEQFF. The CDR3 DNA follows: TGTGCCAGCAGTTCCTTCGGGGGCTCTTCCTACAATGAGCAGTTCTTC.